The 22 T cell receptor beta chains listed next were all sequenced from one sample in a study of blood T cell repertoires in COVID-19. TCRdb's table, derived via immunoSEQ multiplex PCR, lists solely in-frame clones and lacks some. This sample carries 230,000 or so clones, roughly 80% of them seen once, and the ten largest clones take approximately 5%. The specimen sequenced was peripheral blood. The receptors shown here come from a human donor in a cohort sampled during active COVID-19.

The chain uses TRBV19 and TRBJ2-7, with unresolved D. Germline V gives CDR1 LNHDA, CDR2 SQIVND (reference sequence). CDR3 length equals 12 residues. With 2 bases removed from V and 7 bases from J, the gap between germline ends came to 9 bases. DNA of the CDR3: TGTGCCAGTAGTATACTCAACAGAGAGCAGTACTTC. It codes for CASSILNREQYF.

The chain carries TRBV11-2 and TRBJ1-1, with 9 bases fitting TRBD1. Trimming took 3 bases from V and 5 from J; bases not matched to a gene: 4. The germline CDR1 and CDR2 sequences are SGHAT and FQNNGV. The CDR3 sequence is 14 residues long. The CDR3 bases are TGTGCCAGCAGCTTGACAGGGGGGAGGACTGAAGCTTTCTTT. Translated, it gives CASSLTGGRTEAFF.

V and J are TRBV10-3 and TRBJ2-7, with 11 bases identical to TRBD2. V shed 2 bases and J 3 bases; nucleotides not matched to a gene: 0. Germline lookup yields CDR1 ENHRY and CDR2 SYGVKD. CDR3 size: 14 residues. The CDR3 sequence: CAISEGTSGYEQYF. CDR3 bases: TGTGCCATCAGTGAGGGGACTAGCGGCTACGAGCAGTACTTC.

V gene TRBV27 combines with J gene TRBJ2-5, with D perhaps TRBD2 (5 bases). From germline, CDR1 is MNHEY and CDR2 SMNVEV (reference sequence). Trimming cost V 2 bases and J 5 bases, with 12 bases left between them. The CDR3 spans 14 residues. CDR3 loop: CASSLIGDKETQYF. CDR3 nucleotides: TGTGCCAGCAGTTTAATCGGGGATAAGGAGACCCAGTACTTC.

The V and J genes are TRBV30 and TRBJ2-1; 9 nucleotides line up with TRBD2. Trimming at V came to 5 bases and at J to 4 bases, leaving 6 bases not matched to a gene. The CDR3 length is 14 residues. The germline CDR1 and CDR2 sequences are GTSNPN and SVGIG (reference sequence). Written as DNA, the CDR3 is TGTGCCTGGGTAGCGGGAGTGGGGTACAATGAGCAGTTCTTC. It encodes CAWVAGVGYNEQFF.

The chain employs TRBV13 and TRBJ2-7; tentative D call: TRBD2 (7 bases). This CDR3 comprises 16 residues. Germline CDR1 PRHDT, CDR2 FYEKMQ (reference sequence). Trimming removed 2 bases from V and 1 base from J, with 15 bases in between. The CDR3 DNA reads TGTGCCAGCAGCTTACCCCAAGGGGGGGTATCCTACGAGCAGTACTTC. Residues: CASSLPQGGVSYEQYF.

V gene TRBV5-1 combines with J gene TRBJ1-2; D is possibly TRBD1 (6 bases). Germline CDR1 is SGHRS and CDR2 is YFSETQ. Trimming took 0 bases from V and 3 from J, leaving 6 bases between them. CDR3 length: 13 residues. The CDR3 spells CASSLEGDYGYTF. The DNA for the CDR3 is TGCGCCAGCAGCTTGGAGGGGGACTATGGCTACACCTTC.

The CDR3 is CASSLGGGQPQHF. DNA of the CDR3: TGTGCCAGCAGTTTAGGGGGGGGTCAGCCCCAGCATTTT. This chain uses TRBV27 with TRBJ1-5; maybe TRBD1 (5 bases). V shed 2 bases and J shed 6 bases, with 8 bases lying between them. CDR1 MNHEY and CDR2 SMNVEV come from the germline V gene (reference sequence). The CDR3 spans 13 residues.

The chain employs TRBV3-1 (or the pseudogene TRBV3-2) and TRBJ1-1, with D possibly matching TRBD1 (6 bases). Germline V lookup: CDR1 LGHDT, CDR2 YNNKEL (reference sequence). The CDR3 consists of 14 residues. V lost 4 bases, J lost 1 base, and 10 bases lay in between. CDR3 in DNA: TGTGCCAGCAGCCCAGGGGTCCAGAACACTGAAGCTTTCTTT. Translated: CASSPGVQNTEAFF.

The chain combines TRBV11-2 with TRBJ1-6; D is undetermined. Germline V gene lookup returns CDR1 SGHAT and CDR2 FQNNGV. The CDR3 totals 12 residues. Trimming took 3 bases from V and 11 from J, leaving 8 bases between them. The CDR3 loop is CASSFREPPLHF. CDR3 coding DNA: TGTGCCAGCAGCTTCCGGGAGCCACCCCTCCACTTT.

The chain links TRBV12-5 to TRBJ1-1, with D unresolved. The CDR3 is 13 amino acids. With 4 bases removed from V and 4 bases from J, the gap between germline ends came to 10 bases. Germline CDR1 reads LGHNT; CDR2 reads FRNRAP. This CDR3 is CASGSSGATEAFF. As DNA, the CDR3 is TGTGCTAGTGGTTCGTCAGGTGCCACTGAAGCTTTCTTT. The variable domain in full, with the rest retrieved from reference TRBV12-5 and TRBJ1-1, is DARVTQTPRHKVTEMGQEVTMRCQPILGHNTVFWYRQTMMQGLELLAYFRNRAPLDDSGMPKDRFSAEMPDATLATLKIQPSEPRDSAVYFCASGSSGATEAFFGQGTRLTVV.

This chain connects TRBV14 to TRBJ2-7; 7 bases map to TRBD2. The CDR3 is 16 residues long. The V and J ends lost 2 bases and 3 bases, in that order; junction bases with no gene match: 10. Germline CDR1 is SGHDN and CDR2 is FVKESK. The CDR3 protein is CASSQRPGTTDYEQYF. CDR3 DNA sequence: TGTGCCAGCAGCCAAAGGCCCGGGACTACCGACTACGAGCAGTACTTC.

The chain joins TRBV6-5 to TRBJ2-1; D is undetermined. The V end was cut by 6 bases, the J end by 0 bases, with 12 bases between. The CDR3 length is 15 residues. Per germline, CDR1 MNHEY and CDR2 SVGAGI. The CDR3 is CASSQYSFSYNEQFF. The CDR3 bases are TGTGCCAGCAGCCAATACAGCTTCTCCTACAATGAGCAGTTCTTC.

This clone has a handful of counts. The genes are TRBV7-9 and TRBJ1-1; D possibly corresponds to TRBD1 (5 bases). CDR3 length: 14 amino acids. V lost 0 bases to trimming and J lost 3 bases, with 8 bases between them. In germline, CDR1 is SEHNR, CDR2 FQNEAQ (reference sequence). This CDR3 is CASSLAQGHTEAFF. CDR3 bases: TGTGCCAGCAGCTTAGCGCAGGGCCACACTGAAGCTTTCTTT.

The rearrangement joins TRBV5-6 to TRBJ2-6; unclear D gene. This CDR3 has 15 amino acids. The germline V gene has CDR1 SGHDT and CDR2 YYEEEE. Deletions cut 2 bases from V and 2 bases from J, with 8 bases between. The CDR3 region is CASSFSRPGANVLTF. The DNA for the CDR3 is TGTGCCAGCAGCTTTTCCAGGCCTGGGGCCAACGTCCTGACTTTC.

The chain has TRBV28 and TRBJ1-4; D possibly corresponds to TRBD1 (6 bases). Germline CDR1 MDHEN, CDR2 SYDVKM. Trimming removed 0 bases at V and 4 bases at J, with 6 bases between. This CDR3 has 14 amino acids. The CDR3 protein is CASSLWDSNEKLFF. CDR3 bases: TGTGCCAGCAGTTTATGGGACAGTAATGAAAAACTGTTTTTT. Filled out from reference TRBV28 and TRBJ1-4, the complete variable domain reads DVKVTQSSRYLVKRTGEKVFLECVQDMDHENMFWYRQDPGLGLRLIYFSYDVKMKEKGDIPEGYSVSREKKERFSLILESASTNQTSMYLCASSLWDSNEKLFFGSGTQLSVL.

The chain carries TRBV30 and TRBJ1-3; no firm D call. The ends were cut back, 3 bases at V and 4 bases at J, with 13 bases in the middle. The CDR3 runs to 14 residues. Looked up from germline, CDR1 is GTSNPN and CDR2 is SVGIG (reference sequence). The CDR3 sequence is CAWRPAGVGNTIYF. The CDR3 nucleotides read TGTGCCTGGAGGCCAGCCGGGGTAGGAAACACCATATATTTT.

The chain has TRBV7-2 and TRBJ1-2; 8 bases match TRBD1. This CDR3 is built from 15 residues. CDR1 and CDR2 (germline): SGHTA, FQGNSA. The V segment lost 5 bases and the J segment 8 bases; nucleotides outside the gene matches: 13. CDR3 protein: CASSALDRGSYGYTF. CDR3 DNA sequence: TGTGCCAGCAGCGCACTCGACAGGGGCTCTTACGGCTACACCTTC.

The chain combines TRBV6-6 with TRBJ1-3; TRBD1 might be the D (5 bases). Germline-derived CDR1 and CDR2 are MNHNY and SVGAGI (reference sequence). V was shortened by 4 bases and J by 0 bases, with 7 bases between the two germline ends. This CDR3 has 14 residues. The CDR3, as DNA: TGTGCCAGCAGTTTCGACAGCTCTGGAAACACCATATATTTT. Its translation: CASSFDSSGNTIYF.

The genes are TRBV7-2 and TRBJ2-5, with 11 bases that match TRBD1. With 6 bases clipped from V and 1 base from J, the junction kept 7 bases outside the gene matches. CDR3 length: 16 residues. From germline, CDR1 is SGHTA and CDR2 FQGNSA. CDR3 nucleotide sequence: TGTGCCAGCAGGCTGGGGGGACAGGGGGGCCAAGAGACCCAGTACTTC. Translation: CASRLGGQGGQETQYF.

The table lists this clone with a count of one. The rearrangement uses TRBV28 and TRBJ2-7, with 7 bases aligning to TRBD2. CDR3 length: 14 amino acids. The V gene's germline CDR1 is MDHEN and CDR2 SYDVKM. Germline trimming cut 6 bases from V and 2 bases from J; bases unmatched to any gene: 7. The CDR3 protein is CASRRDYQAYEQYF. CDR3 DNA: TGTGCCAGCAGGCGGGACTACCAGGCCTACGAGCAGTACTTC.

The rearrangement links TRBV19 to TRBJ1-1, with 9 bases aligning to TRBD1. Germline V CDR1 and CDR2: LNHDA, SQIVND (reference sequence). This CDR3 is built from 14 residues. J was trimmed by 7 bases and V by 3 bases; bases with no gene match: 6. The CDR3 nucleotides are TGTGCCAGTAGTATCGGACAGGGGATATTTGAAGCTTTCTTT. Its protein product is CASSIGQGIFEAFF.